This TCR beta chain emerged from a study of shared clonotypes between healthy human individuals. The trim removed 2 bases at V and 4 bases at J, leaving 2 bases unmatched. The CDR3 consists of 14 residues. Germline loops: CDR1 SQVTM, CDR2 ANQGSEA. The table came from immunoSEQ multiplex PCR; TCRdb's copy has only in-frame clones and leaves some out. The sample holds hundreds of thousands of clones, around 92% seen once. Terminally differentiated effector memory CD45RA+ cells were excluded from the naive CD8 cells, which were CD45RO-negative and positively selected for CCR7. This TCR derives from a man aged 25-40 years in good health. The rearrangement uses TRBV29-1 and TRBJ1-4, with 9 bases fitting TRBD1. Material for sequencing was naive CD8+ T cells sorted from blood. The CDR3 loop is CSVELTGGNEKLFF. The CDR3 nucleotides are TGCAGCGTTGAATTGACAGGGGGTAATGAAAAACTGTTTTTT.